Shown below are 28 T cell receptor beta chains from a single sample sequenced in a study of cytomegalovirus exposure and HLA in healthy donors. PCR involved 60 Vbeta and 13 Jbeta primers. Generated by immunoSEQ multiplex PCR, the TCRdb table keeps only in-frame clones and is missing some. The sample has about 140,000 clones; roughly 80% are singletons. The sample taken for sequencing was PBMCs. These receptor sequences come from a woman aged 45-65 years in good health and CMV-seropositive.

This clone was recorded a few times. The chain links TRBV19 to TRBJ2-2, with 8 bases matching TRBD1. The CDR3 has 16 residues. The trim removed 4 bases at V and 4 bases at J, leaving 8 bases unmatched. The germline V gene has CDR1 LNHDA and CDR2 SQIVND (reference sequence). CDR3 sequence (DNA): TGTGCCAGTAGTACCGGACAGGGAAGTTTCACCGGGGAGCTGTTTTTT. Amino acid sequence: CASSTGQGSFTGELFF. The whole variable domain, filled in from reference TRBV19 and TRBJ2-2, reads DGGITQSPKYLFRKEGQNVTLSCEQNLNHDAMYWYRQDPGQGLRLIYYSQIVNDFQKGDIAEGYSVSREKKESFPLTVTSAQKNPTAFYLCASSTGQGSFTGELFFGEGSRLTVL.

This clone was counted once. This chain links TRBV19 with TRBJ2-1; 7 positions agree with TRBD2. The germline CDR1 and CDR2 sequences are LNHDA and SQIVND (reference sequence). Trimming removed 4 bases from V and 4 bases from J; junction bases left unmatched: 7. The CDR3 has 15 residues. The CDR3 DNA sequence: TGTGCCAGTAGTAGAGGCGGGAGTTATTACAATGAGCAGTTCTTC. Translation: CASSRGGSYYNEQFF. The full variable domain, completed using reference TRBV19 and TRBJ2-1, is DGGITQSPKYLFRKEGQNVTLSCEQNLNHDAMYWYRQDPGQGLRLIYYSQIVNDFQKGDIAEGYSVSREKKESFPLTVTSAQKNPTAFYLCASSRGGSYYNEQFFGPGTRLTVL.

V and J are TRBV7-2 and TRBJ2-1; 12 nucleotides agree with TRBD2. V was clipped by 7 bases and J by 4 bases; unmatched bases: 8. Germline CDR1 is SGHTA and CDR2 is FQGNSA. CDR3 size: 16 residues. Written as DNA, the CDR3 is TGTGCCAGCATCGGGGCTAGCGGGGGGGCTTACAATGAGCAGTTCTTC. Its protein product is CASIGASGGAYNEQFF.

This clone was counted only a few times. V and J are TRBV2 and TRBJ2-2, with D tentatively TRBD1 (6 bases). CDR3 length equals 15 residues. Trimming took off 6 bases at V and 0 bases at J, with 11 bases between the two ends. Germline assignment: CDR1 SNHLY and CDR2 FYNNEI. CDR3 nucleotide sequence: TGTGCCAGCAGGGACAGTCTCGCGAACACCGGGGAGCTGTTTTTT. The encoded protein is CASRDSLANTGELFF.

The chain links TRBV15 to TRBJ2-7; a weak D match, TRBD1 (5 bases). The CDR3 extends over 14 amino acids. Germline-derived CDR1 and CDR2 are LNHNV and YYDKDF (reference sequence). Deletions cut 3 bases from V and 0 bases from J, with 9 bases between. The CDR3 region is CATSSRASSYEQYF. The DNA of the CDR3 is TGTGCCACCAGCAGCAGGGCTAGCTCCTACGAGCAGTACTTC.

This clone was picked up a small number of times. The chain is built from TRBV20-1 and TRBJ1-1; perhaps TRBD1 as D (5 bases). Per germline, CDR1 DFQATT and CDR2 SNEGSKA (reference sequence). There are 10 residues in the CDR3. The ends were cut back, 6 bases at V and 5 bases at J, with 7 bases in the middle. As DNA, the CDR3 is TGCAGTGCGCACAGGACTGAAGCTTTCTTT. Amino acids: CSAHRTEAFF.

This chain joins TRBV5-1 and TRBJ1-2; D remains ambiguous. Between the trimmed V and J ends, which lost 2 bases and 2 bases, there was a span of 7 bases. The CDR3 runs 13 residues. Germline values: CDR1 SGHRS, CDR2 YFSETQ. This CDR3 is CASSFGGNYGYTF. The CDR3 nucleotides read TGCGCCAGCAGCTTCGGAGGAAACTATGGCTACACCTTC.

The V gene is TRBV7-8, the J gene TRBJ1-2, with D unresolved. Looked up from germline, CDR1 is SGHVS and CDR2 is FQNEAQ. V shed 2 bases and J shed 1 base, with 8 bases lying between them. The CDR3 is made up of 14 amino acids. The CDR3 loop is CASSLFRVNYGYTF. CDR3 in DNA: TGTGCCAGCAGCTTATTCCGGGTTAACTATGGCTACACCTTC.

This chain links TRBV10-1 with TRBJ1-1; D possibly corresponds to TRBD1 (6 bases). The V end was cut by 3 bases, the J end by 2 bases, with 10 bases between. CDR3 length: 14 amino acids. CDR1 is WNHNN and CDR2 is SYGVQD in the germline V gene (reference sequence). For the CDR3, the DNA is TGCGCCAGCAGTGATGGACAGTTCAACACTGAAGCTTTCTTT. Its translation: CASSDGQFNTEAFF.

This clone came up a few times. A read error may produce the germline difference seen at one junction end. CDR3: CSSSLALASGRGGEQFF. CDR3 bases: TGTTCCAGCAGCTTAGCACTTGCTAGCGGGAGGGGGGGTGAGCAGTTCTTC. This chain links TRBV7-9 with TRBJ2-1; 12 bases align to TRBD2. Germline V gene sequence: CDR1 SEHNR, CDR2 FQNEAQ (reference sequence). There are 17 residues in the CDR3.

The chain carries TRBV20-1 and TRBJ1-3; D unclear. This CDR3 is 10 amino acids long. In germline, CDR1 is DFQATT, CDR2 SNEGSKA (reference sequence). V was shortened by 6 bases and J by 3 bases, with 3 bases between the two germline ends. CDR3 sequence reads: CSALGNTIYF. The CDR3 DNA follows: TGCAGTGCCCTTGGAAACACCATATATTTT.

Regarding this clone: The sample contains more than one DNA sequence encoding this CDR3. This chain connects TRBV6-6 to TRBJ2-7, with TRBD1 matching over 7 bases. This CDR3 spans 13 amino acids. Germline loops: CDR1 MNHNY, CDR2 SVGAGI (reference sequence). Germline trimming cut 6 bases from V and 2 bases from J; bases unmatched to any gene: 4. CDR3 protein: CASSRDSPYEQYF. CDR3 in DNA: TGTGCCAGCAGCCGGGACAGTCCCTACGAGCAGTACTTC.

The genes are TRBV6-5 and TRBJ1-3; 7 bases map to TRBD1. The CDR3 length is 13 residues. The germline gives CDR1 MNHEY, CDR2 SVGAGI. V lost 4 bases and J lost 3; bases outside the gene matches: 0. This CDR3 is CASSWDSGNTIYF. Written as DNA, the CDR3 is TGTGCCAGCAGTTGGGACAGTGGAAACACCATATATTTT.

This clone was seen more than once but under ten times. The chain recombines TRBV20-1 with TRBJ2-7; D may be TRBD2 (5 bases). This CDR3 has 11 residues. Germline CDR1 is DFQATT and CDR2 is SNEGSKA (reference sequence). The V end lost 6 bases, the J end lost 0 bases, and 6 bases lay between the germline ends. Here the CDR3 reads CSAGVSYEQYF. For the CDR3, the DNA is TGCAGTGCCGGGGTCTCCTACGAGCAGTACTTC.

V gene TRBV5-1 combines with J gene TRBJ1-1; 10 bases line up with TRBD1. The CDR3 has 16 amino acids. The germline V gene has CDR1 SGHRS and CDR2 YFSETQ. V dropped 5 bases and J dropped 0; count of bases not matched to a gene: 7. As DNA, the CDR3 is TGCGCCAGCAGAGTGGGACAGGGGTCCTTGAACACTGAAGCTTTCTTT. This codes for CASRVGQGSLNTEAFF.

This clone appeared once. J is TRBJ2-5 and V is TRBV18; possible D gene TRBD2, 6 bases. Per the germline V gene, CDR1 is KGHSH and CDR2 is LQKENI. Trimming removed 4 bases at V and 2 bases at J, with 14 bases between. The CDR3 is 15 residues long. The CDR3 nucleotides read TGTGCCAGCTCACTTCTTAGCGGATTACAAGAGACCCAGTACTTC. Protein product: CASSLLSGLQETQYF.

V and J are TRBV19 and TRBJ2-2, with D unresolved. With 6 bases removed from V and 0 bases from J, the gap between germline ends came to 5 bases. Germline V gene sequence: CDR1 LNHDA, CDR2 SQIVND (reference sequence). The CDR3 covers 13 residues. CDR3 region: CASRLSNTGELFF. The DNA for the CDR3 is TGTGCCAGTAGGTTATCGAACACCGGGGAGCTGTTTTTT.

This chain links TRBV7-9 with TRBJ1-5; 11 bases map to TRBD1. Looked up from germline, CDR1 is SEHNR and CDR2 is FQNEAQ (reference sequence). V lost 5 bases, J lost 7 bases, and 7 bases stayed unmatched. The CDR3 covers 15 residues. The CDR3 DNA is TGTGCCAGCAGCACCTCGGACAGGGGGCAACAGCCCCAGCATTTT. As protein: CASSTSDRGQQPQHF. Full variable domain (outside the CDR3, taken from reference TRBV7-9 and TRBJ1-5): DTGVSQNPRHKITKRGQNVTFRCDPISEHNRLYWYRQTLGQGPEFLTYFQNEAQLEKSRLLSDRFSAERPKGSFSTLEIQRTEQGDSAMYLCASSTSDRGQQPQHFGDGTRLSIL.

The rearrangement uses TRBV5-6 and TRBJ2-1; 8 nucleotides line up with TRBD2. CDR1 and CDR2 (germline): SGHDT, YYEEEE. The V and J ends lost 0 bases and 10 bases, in that order; junction bases with no gene match: 6. The CDR3 has 14 amino acids. This chain's CDR3 is CASSLGLAPWEQFF. The CDR3 bases are TGTGCCAGCAGCTTGGGACTAGCGCCTTGGGAGCAGTTCTTC.

The chain recombines TRBV27 with TRBJ2-7; 8 bases match TRBD1. The J segment lost 6 bases and the V segment lost 3 bases, leaving 7 bases of the junction unmatched. Germline values: CDR1 MNHEY, CDR2 SMNVEV (reference sequence). This CDR3 is built from 14 residues. The CDR3 nucleotides are TGTGCCAGCAGTTTTATAACAGGGGGTCGCGAGCAGTACTTC. As protein: CASSFITGGREQYF.

V and J are TRBV19 and TRBJ2-7, with D hard to call. The CDR3 extends over 14 amino acids. Germline V gene sequence: CDR1 LNHDA, CDR2 SQIVND (reference sequence). V lost 5 bases to trimming and J lost 4 bases, with 15 bases between them. CDR3 amino acids: CASSQTYFSYEQYF. In nucleotides, the CDR3 is TGTGCCAGTAGTCAAACCTATTTTTCTTACGAGCAGTACTTC.

This clone was seen just once. The chain employs TRBV6-6 and TRBJ1-1; D might be TRBD1 (5 bases). The CDR3 has 15 amino acids. V was cut by 5 bases and J by 4 bases, with 17 bases left in between. Per the germline V gene, CDR1 is MNHNY and CDR2 is SVGAGI (reference sequence). The CDR3 bases are TGTGCCAGCAGTGAGCAGGGATATGGTCCCACTGAAGCTTTCTTT. This translates into CASSEQGYGPTEAFF.

V and J are TRBV10-1 and TRBJ1-1; a possible D gene is TRBD1 (5 bases). Per germline, CDR1 WNHNN and CDR2 SYGVQD (reference sequence). The V end lost 5 bases, the J end lost 4 bases, and 11 bases lay between the germline ends. The CDR3 covers 13 residues. CDR3 protein: CASSLQVTTEAFF. CDR3 bases: TGCGCCAGCAGTTTACAGGTAACCACTGAAGCTTTCTTT.

V and J are TRBV5-1 and TRBJ1-4; no firm D call. The CDR3 spans 13 residues. Trimming pared 1 base from V and 5 bases from J, leaving 6 bases between. The V gene's germline CDR1 is SGHRS and CDR2 YFSETQ. The CDR3 spells CASSLPGNEKLFF. The CDR3 DNA follows: TGCGCCAGCAGCTTGCCGGGAAATGAAAAACTGTTTTTT.

This rearrangement joins TRBV28 to TRBJ2-1; possibly TRBD2 for D (5 bases). Trimming stripped 5 bases from V and 9 bases from J, with 20 bases between. Germline lookup yields CDR1 MDHEN and CDR2 SYDVKM. CDR3 length: 15 amino acids. CDR3 residues: CASSPLLDTFFEQFF. DNA of the CDR3: TGTGCCAGCAGTCCCCTACTAGACACATTCTTTGAGCAGTTCTTC.

V usage is TRBV5-8 and J usage is TRBJ1-4; D is ambiguous. Germline CDR1 is SGHTS and CDR2 is YDEGEE. The CDR3 covers 14 residues. The V end lost 2 bases, the J end lost 6 bases, and 11 bases lay between the germline ends. This CDR3 reads CASSFNVVDEKLFF. The CDR3 DNA reads as TGTGCCAGCAGCTTCAACGTCGTAGATGAAAAACTGTTTTTT.

V is TRBV7-9 and J is TRBJ2-3, with TRBD2 matching over 8 bases. Germline CDR1 is SEHNR and CDR2 is FQNEAQ (reference sequence). V shed 6 bases, J shed 4 bases, and the junction held 6 bases outside the gene matches. CDR3 length: 14 residues. CDR3 bases: TGTGCCAGCAGGGGACTAGGGGCAGCAGATACGCAGTATTTT. Its translation is CASRGLGAADTQYF. The variable domain in full, completed from reference TRBV7-9 and TRBJ2-3, reads DTGVSQNPRHKITKRGQNVTFRCDPISEHNRLYWYRQTLGQGPEFLTYFQNEAQLEKSRLLSDRFSAERPKGSFSTLEIQRTEQGDSAMYLCASRGLGAADTQYFGPGTRLTVL.

The rearrangement links TRBV10-1 to TRBJ2-2, with D maybe TRBD2 (6 bases). Germline values: CDR1 WNHNN, CDR2 SYGVQD (reference sequence). The CDR3 is 15 amino acids. V shed 4 bases and J shed 3 bases, with 12 bases lying between them. CDR3 coding DNA: TGCGCCAGCAGTGGGGTCCGGGGGTACACCGGGGAGCTGTTTTTT. Protein sequence: CASSGVRGYTGELFF.